Sequencing of this T cell receptor (beta chain) was carried out in a study of blood T cell repertoires in COVID-19. Study overall: Samples of COVID-19 (acute and convalescent) were obtained from the United States, Italy and Spain. T cells, B-cell-depleted T cells, or PBMCs provided the cDNA or gDNA that served as material.

CDR3 length equals 15 residues. CDR1 ENHRY and CDR2 SYGVKD come from the germline V gene. The V gene end was trimmed by 10 bases and the J gene end by 2 bases; junction bases not matched to a gene: 14. Study processing details: Estimates of nucleated cell counts were drawn from the amplification of reference gene primers. Assay: immunoSEQ multiplex PCR; the TCRdb copy retains only in-frame clones and omits some. V and J calls and clone size are those listed in that table; D and trimming were worked out from the DNA. The sample contains about 130,000 clones, approximately 82% of which appear only once.

The chain couples TRBV10-3 to TRBJ2-7; 7 positions agree with TRBD2. Specimen: peripheral blood. The source of this sequence is a man between 60 and 75 years old who had recovered from COVID-19. CDR3: CASTSAGVGTYEQYF. CDR3 coding DNA: TGTGCCAGCACGAGCGCGGGAGTGGGGACCTACGAGCAGTACTTC.